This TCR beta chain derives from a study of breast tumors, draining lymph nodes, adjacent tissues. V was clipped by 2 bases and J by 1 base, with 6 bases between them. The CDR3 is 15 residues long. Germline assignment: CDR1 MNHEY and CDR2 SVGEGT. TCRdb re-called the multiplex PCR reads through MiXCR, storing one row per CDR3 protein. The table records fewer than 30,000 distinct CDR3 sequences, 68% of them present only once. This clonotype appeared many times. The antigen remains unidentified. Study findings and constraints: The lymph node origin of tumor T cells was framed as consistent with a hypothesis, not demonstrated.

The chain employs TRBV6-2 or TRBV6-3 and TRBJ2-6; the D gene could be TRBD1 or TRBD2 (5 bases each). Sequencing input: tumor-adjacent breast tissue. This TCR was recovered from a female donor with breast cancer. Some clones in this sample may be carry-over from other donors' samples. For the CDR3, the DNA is TGTGCCAGCAGTTACGAGGGGTCTGGGGCCAACGTCCTGACTTTC. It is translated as CASSYEGSGANVLTF.